The sequence of this TCR beta chain was determined in a study of blood T cell repertoires in COVID-19. Study in general: Researchers got acute and convalescent COVID-19 samples from the United States, Italy and Spain. T cells, B-cell-depleted T cells, or PBMCs provided the cDNA or gDNA that served as material.

CDR3 length: 13 residues. Trimming left V 1 base short and J 8 bases short, with 14 bases between. Germline V gene data show CDR1 as SQVTM and CDR2 as ANQGSEA. Original methodology: Estimation of nucleated cell counts was performed using reference gene primer amplification. Profiling relied on immunoSEQ multiplex PCR, and the TCRdb table lists in-frame clones only, not all of them. V and J calls and clone size are as listed in that table; D and trimming were resolved from the DNA. The sample includes some 26,000 clones, 70% to 85% of them seen just once. This sequence originates from a man aged 80 or over with active or convalescent COVID-19. Input material: peripheral blood. The chain recombines TRBV29-1 with TRBJ2-5, with D perhaps TRBD1 (5 bases). The CDR3 DNA reads TGCAGCGTTGAAGCAGGGTCGGGTCCAACCCAGTACTTC. It is translated as CSVEAGSGPTQYF.